This T cell receptor (beta chain) was found in a study of blood T cell repertoires in COVID-19. Categorization into cohorts depended on clinical history that participants reported. Repertoires were generated with immunoSEQ multiplex PCR, while TCRdb's copy carries only in-frame clones and drops some. The sample lists around 140,000 clones, approximately 84% occurring once. The sample comprised PBMCs or T cells enriched from blood (not recorded which). This TCR was sampled from a woman in her 50s with acute COVID-19.

This chain's CDR3 is CASSLQGGSSPLHF. CDR3 bases: TGTGCCAGCAGCCTACAGGGGGGTAGCTCACCCCTCCACTTT. The V call is TRBV7-6, the J call TRBJ1-6, with 8 bases aligning to TRBD1. The V gene's germline CDR1 is SGHVS and CDR2 FNYEAQ. The CDR3 consists of 14 residues. V lost 5 bases, J lost 10 bases, and 7 bases stayed unmatched. The variable domain in full, with the rest retrieved from reference TRBV7-6 and TRBJ1-6, is GAGVSQSPRYKVTKRGQDVALRCDPISGHVSLYWYRQALGQGPEFLTYFNYEAQQDKSGLPNDRFSAERPEGSISTLTIQRTEQRDSAMYRCASSLQGGSSPLHFGNGTRLTVT.